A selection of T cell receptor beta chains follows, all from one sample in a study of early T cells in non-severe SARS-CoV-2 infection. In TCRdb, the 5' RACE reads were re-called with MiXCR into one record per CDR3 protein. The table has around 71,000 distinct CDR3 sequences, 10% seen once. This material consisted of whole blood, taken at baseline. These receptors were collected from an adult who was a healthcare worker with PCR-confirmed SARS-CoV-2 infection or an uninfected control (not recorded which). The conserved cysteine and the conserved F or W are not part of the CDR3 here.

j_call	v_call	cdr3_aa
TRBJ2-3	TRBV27	ASSPRAGTDTQY
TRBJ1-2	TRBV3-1	ASSPDSRGGYGYT
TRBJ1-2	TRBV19	ASRAGRGGYGYT
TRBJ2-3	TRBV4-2	ASSPRLAGYTDTQY
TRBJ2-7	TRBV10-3	AISSDGTREQY
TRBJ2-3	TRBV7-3	ASSSRAGTDTQY
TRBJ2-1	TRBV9	ASSPVGAGGSTRDNEQF
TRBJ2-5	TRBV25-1	ASSEVGAQETQY
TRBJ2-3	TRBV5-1	ASSLDSGTDTQY
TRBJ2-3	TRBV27	ASSLYGSGTDTQY
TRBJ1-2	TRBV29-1	SVPGAHYGYT
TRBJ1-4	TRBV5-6	ASSLWGGDEKLF
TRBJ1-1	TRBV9	ASSGGTGEAF
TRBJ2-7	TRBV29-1	SVAIRGHEQY
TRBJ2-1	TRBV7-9	ASNPDRVEHIHEQF
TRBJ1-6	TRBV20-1	SAGSTGYSPLH
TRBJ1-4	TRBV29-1	SAGTVRELF
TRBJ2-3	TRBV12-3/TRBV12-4	ASSPYADTQY
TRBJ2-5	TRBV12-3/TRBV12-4	ASTLSAGGETQY
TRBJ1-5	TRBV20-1	SASDSNQPQH
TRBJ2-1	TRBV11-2	ASSLIAGYNEQF
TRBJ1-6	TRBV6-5	ASSRDRLSPLH
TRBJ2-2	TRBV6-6	ASSSRLAPNTGELF
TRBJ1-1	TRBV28	ASSPSQGAATEAF
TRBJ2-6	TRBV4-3	ASSQGWGGGANVLT
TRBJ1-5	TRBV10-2	ASSELIPGGGPQH
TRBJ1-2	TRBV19	ASSATASYGYT
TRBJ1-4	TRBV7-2	ASSLANEKLF
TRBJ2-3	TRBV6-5	ASSYSSGLADSTQY
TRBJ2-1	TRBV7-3	ASSLWGPYNEQF
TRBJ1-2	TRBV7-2	ASSSPEQGGYGYT
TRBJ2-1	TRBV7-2	ASSPEGARYNEQF
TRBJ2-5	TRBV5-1	ASSQGDIGAGDQY
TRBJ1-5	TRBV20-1	SARVGQGDQPQH
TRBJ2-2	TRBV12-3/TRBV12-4	ASSPRTGTGELF
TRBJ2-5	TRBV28	ASSRGTGYQETQY
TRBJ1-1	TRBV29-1	SVAHNTEAF
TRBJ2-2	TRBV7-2	ASSPGGASNTGELF
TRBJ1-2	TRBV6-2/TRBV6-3	ASSLLTPAGAKDYGYT
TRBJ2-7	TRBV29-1	SVEAGTGTYEQY
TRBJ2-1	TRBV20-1	SARGTSGKSYNEQF
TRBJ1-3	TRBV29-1	SVNRDLGNTIY
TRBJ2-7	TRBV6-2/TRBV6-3	ASSYRDGPYEQY
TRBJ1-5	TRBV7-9	ASSLGGQQPQH
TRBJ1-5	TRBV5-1	ASSLAGVSNQPQH
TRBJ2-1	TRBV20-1	SAYGQGFDEQF
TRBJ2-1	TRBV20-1	SARDGRGRDEQF
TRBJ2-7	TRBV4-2	ASSPRAAYEQY
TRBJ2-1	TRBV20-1	SAFDNEQF
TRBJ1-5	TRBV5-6	ASSLGAGGIRQPQH
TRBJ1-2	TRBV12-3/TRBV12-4	ASSLATTGIRGYT